This T cell receptor beta chain was captured by sequencing in a study of T cells expressing NK-cell markers. Study as a whole: Beta-chain profiling covered CD3+CD56+NKG2C+, CD3+CD56+NKG2C- and CD3+CD56-NKG2C+ sorted subsets. Among eight sequenced donors, seven carried HCMV seropositivity while one was seronegative. General study findings and limits: These same clonotypes (in several donors) also led the CD3+CD56-NKG2C+ fraction.

On this clonotype: Its target is not known.

There are 16 residues in the CDR3. Germline values: CDR1 SGHTA, CDR2 FQGTGA. TCRdb processed the 5' RACE reads again and assigns one entry to each CDR3 protein, with no DNA. This table lists 350,000 to 500,000 distinct CDR3 sequences. Sequencing input: blood T cells: a sorted CD56 or NKG2C T cell subset, CD4+ or CD8+ T cells, or bulk PBMC T cells (not recorded which). The V and J genes are TRBV7-3 and TRBJ2-3; without DNA, the TCRdb call of TRBD2 cannot be checked. The receptor was isolated from a woman aged 18 to 69 in good health. The CDR3 here is CASSLGGLAGLDTQYF.